The text below deals with one T cell receptor beta chain. The sample originates from a study of control samples from healthy donors and cancer patients. TCRdb's copy holds only in-frame clones and misses some; the assay was immunoSEQ multiplex PCR. Of fewer than 100,000 clones in the sample, around nine tenths were seen once. V lost 4 bases and J lost 11; bases outside the gene matches: 13. This CDR3 comprises 15 residues. Germline-derived CDR1 and CDR2 are KGHDR and SFDVKD. The receptor's source is a woman in her 50s in good health. The sample taken for sequencing was blood. The gene calls are TRBV24-1 and TRBJ2-1, with TRBD1 matching 7 bases. In DNA, the CDR3 is TGTGCCACCAGTGACCCCCGGGACAGTGGTGATAAGCAGTTCTTC. It encodes CATSDPRDSGDKQFF.